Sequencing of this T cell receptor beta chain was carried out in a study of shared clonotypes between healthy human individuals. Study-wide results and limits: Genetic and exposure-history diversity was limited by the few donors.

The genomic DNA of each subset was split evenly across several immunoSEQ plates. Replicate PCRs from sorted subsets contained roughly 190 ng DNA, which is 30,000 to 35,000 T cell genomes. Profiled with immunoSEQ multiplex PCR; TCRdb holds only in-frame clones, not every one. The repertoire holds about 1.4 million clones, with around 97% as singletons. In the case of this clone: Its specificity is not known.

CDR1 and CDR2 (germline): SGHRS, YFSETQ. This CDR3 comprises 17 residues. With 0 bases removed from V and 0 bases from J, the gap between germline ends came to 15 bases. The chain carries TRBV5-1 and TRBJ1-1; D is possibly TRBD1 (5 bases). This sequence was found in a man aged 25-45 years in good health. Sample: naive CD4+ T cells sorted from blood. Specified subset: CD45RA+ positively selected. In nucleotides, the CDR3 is TGCGCCAGCAGCTTGGAGTACAGGCTGCTTATGAACACTGAAGCTTTCTTT. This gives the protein CASSLEYRLLMNTEAFF.